A selection of T cell receptor beta chains follows, all from one sample in a study of molecular identifiers for immune sequencing clone quantification. TCRdb itself ran the PCR reads through MiXCR, one entry per CDR3 protein. The sample carries some 580,000 distinct CDR3 sequences, roughly 27% recorded once. Sequenced material: naive CD8+ T cells from blood, with Jurkat cell RNA spiked in. The receptors originated from a human donor in good health. Some libraries in this study had Jurkat cell RNA spiked in. CDR3s include the opening cysteine and the closing phenylalanine or tryptophan. Each record gives: J gene, V gene, clone size, D gene, CDR3 protein, CDR3 DNA. The D gene is left open where the match is weak. Rows may omit the clone size; those that give it use once, few, many or a size class.

J: TRBJ1-1
V: TRBV19
size: few
D: -
CDR3: CASKQGPEAFF
DNA: TGTGCCAGTAAACAGGGACCCGAAGCTTTCTTT

J: TRBJ2-7
V: TRBV30
size: many
D: -
CDR3: CAWRSAYEQYF
DNA: TGTGCCTGGAGAAGTGCCTACGAGCAGTACTTC

J: TRBJ2-2
V: TRBV19
size: many
D: -
CDR3: CASSMGGAGELFF
DNA: TGTGCCAGTAGTATGGGGGGCGCCGGGGAGCTGTTTTTT

J: TRBJ2-5
V: TRBV10-3
size: few
D: -
CDR3: CAISVGRNGEETQYF
DNA: TGTGCCATCAGTGTCGGTAGGAACGGCGAAGAGACCCAGTACTTC

J: TRBJ2-7
V: TRBV28
size: few
D: -
CDR3: CASSLSSQVFSYEQYF
DNA: TGTGCCAGCAGTTTATCGTCTCAGGTATTTTCCTACGAGCAGTACTTC

J: TRBJ2-2
V: TRBV29-1
size: many
D: -
CDR3: CSVGDTNTGELFF
DNA: TGCAGCGTTGGGGATACCAACACCGGGGAGCTGTTTTTT

J: TRBJ2-3
V: TRBV5-4
size: -
D: TRBD2
CDR3: CASSLISGGTDTQYF
DNA: TGTGCCAGCAGCTTAATCAGCGGGGGCACAGATACGCAGTATTTT

J: TRBJ2-7
V: TRBV7-9
size: many
D: -
CDR3: CASSPWGDEQYF
DNA: TGTGCCAGCAGCCCGTGGGGGGACGAGCAGTACTTC

J: TRBJ1-2
V: TRBV18
size: many
D: -
CDR3: CASSPDGVYGYTF
DNA: TGTGCCAGCTCTCCGGACGGAGTCTATGGCTACACCTTC

J: TRBJ1-1
V: TRBV4-1
size: many
D: -
CDR3: CASSQMNSMNTEAFF
DNA: TGCGCCAGCAGCCAGATGAACAGCATGAACACTGAAGCTTTCTTT

J: TRBJ2-7
V: TRBV7-2
size: many
D: TRBD2
CDR3: CASSLESQLAGMIDYEQYF
DNA: TGTGCCAGCAGCTTAGAGTCCCAGCTAGCGGGAATGATAGACTACGAGCAGTACTTC

J: TRBJ2-3
V: TRBV15
size: -
D: -
CDR3: CAARGIDTQYF
DNA: TGTGCCGCCCGGGGGATCGATACGCAGTATTTT

J: TRBJ2-2
V: TRBV5-1
size: many
D: -
CDR3: CASSLGWGRNTGELFF
DNA: TGCGCCAGCAGCTTGGGATGGGGTCGTAACACCGGGGAGCTGTTTTTT

J: TRBJ2-5
V: TRBV6-2/TRBV6-3
size: few
D: -
CDR3: CASSYPSNRLGFASETQYF
DNA: TGTGCCAGCAGTTACCCTTCCAACAGACTAGGGTTCGCCTCAGAGACCCAGTACTTC

J: TRBJ1-1
V: TRBV30
size: -
D: -
CDR3: CAWSAVNTEAFF
DNA: TGTGCCTGGAGTGCAGTGAACACTGAAGCTTTCTTT

J: TRBJ2-7
V: TRBV7-2
size: many
D: -
CDR3: CASSLRTRYEQYF
DNA: TGTGCCAGCAGCTTACGGACACGCTACGAGCAGTACTTC

J: TRBJ2-7
V: TRBV21-1
size: -
D: -
CDR3: CASSTSRDRGGFVTNEQYF
DNA: TGTGCCAGCAGCACGAGCCGGGACAGGGGAGGTTTCGTAACTAACGAGCAGTACTTC

J: TRBJ2-2
V: TRBV4-1
size: few
D: -
CDR3: CASSHPAPGTGELFF
DNA: TGCGCCAGCAGCCACCCGGCCCCCGGAACCGGGGAGCTGTTTTTT

J: TRBJ2-5
V: TRBV5-6
size: -
D: -
CDR3: CASSLASDWGSQYF
DNA: TGTGCCAGCAGCTTGGCGTCGGACTGGGGGTCCCAGTACTTC

J: TRBJ2-5
V: TRBV7-8
size: many
D: -
CDR3: CASSPSAGETQYF
DNA: TGTGCCAGCAGCCCCTCCGCTGGGGAGACCCAGTACTTC

J: TRBJ2-3
V: TRBV3-1
size: few
D: -
CDR3: CASSQGAREGYPDTQYF
DNA: TGTGCCAGCAGCCAAGGCGCGAGGGAAGGTTACCCAGATACGCAGTATTTT

J: TRBJ2-7
V: TRBV4-3
size: -
D: -
CDR3: CASGQNRLGEYEQYF
DNA: TGCGCCAGCGGCCAAAACCGCCTAGGGGAATACGAGCAGTACTTC

J: TRBJ2-3
V: TRBV5-1
size: few
D: -
CDR3: CASQGTDATDTQYF
DNA: TGCGCCAGCCAGGGGACGGACGCCACAGATACGCAGTATTTT

J: TRBJ2-7
V: TRBV20-1
size: once
D: TRBD2
CDR3: CSASGIGPSGRSSYEQYF
DNA: TGCAGTGCCAGCGGAATCGGGCCTAGCGGGCGTAGCTCCTACGAGCAGTACTTC

J: TRBJ2-1
V: TRBV2
size: -
D: -
CDR3: CASRPGSGTGSFLRNEQFF
DNA: TGTGCCAGCAGACCTGGGTCTGGAACAGGGTCCTTTTTGCGGAATGAGCAGTTCTTC

J: TRBJ1-1
V: TRBV7-9
size: -
D: -
CDR3: CASSLVRTMNTEAFF
DNA: TGTGCCAGCAGCTTGGTTCGGACTATGAACACTGAAGCTTTCTTT

J: TRBJ2-3
V: TRBV5-1
size: many
D: TRBD2
CDR3: CASSLPRNGSGAASADTQYF
DNA: TGCGCCAGCAGCTTGCCCAGGAATGGTAGCGGGGCAGCAAGTGCAGATACGCAGTATTTT

J: TRBJ2-3
V: TRBV19
size: few
D: TRBD2
CDR3: CASSISSGGALGDTQYF
DNA: TGTGCCAGTAGTATAAGTAGCGGGGGGGCCTTGGGAGATACGCAGTATTTT

J: TRBJ2-5
V: TRBV28
size: few
D: TRBD1
CDR3: CASSIPRQGTRETQYF
DNA: TGTGCCAGCAGTATTCCGAGACAGGGAACGAGGGAGACCCAGTACTTC

J: TRBJ2-2
V: TRBV19
size: -
D: -
CDR3: CASSPSIYRDTGELFF
DNA: TGTGCCAGTAGTCCATCTATATACAGGGACACCGGGGAGCTGTTTTTT

J: TRBJ1-4
V: TRBV28
size: -
D: -
CDR3: CASSLVSARELFF
DNA: TGTGCCAGCAGTTTAGTCTCTGCCAGGGAACTGTTTTTT

J: TRBJ1-4
V: TRBV6-1
size: -
D: -
CDR3: CASSYRRTDATNEKLFF
DNA: TGTGCCAGCAGTTACCGTAGGACAGATGCAACTAATGAAAAACTGTTTTTT

J: TRBJ1-5
V: TRBV4-3
size: few
D: -
CDR3: CASSQEAGTSNQPQHF
DNA: TGCGCCAGCAGCCAAGAGGCTGGCACTAGCAATCAGCCCCAGCATTTT

J: TRBJ2-7
V: TRBV5-1
size: -
D: TRBD1
CDR3: CASSSAEGASSYEQYF
DNA: TGCGCCAGCAGCTCGGCCGAGGGGGCGAGCTCCTACGAGCAGTACTTC

J: TRBJ2-5
V: TRBV5-1
size: few
D: TRBD2
CDR3: CASSSEASGGIGETQYF
DNA: TGCGCCAGCAGCTCGGAAGCTAGCGGGGGGATCGGTGAGACCCAGTACTTC

J: TRBJ2-5
V: TRBV18
size: few
D: -
CDR3: CASSSGPDEETQYF
DNA: TGTGCCAGCTCATCGGGACCGGATGAAGAGACCCAGTACTTC

J: TRBJ2-7
V: TRBV4-3
size: many
D: -
CDR3: CASSQGGSEQYF
DNA: TGCGCCAGCAGCCAAGGGGGCTCCGAGCAGTACTTC

J: TRBJ1-6
V: TRBV20-1
size: -
D: TRBD1
CDR3: CSARDPWTGSNSPLHF
DNA: TGCAGTGCTAGAGATCCATGGACAGGGAGTAATTCACCCCTCCACTTT

J: TRBJ1-5
V: TRBV4-1
size: many
D: -
CDR3: CASSHADTGGFQPQHF
DNA: TGCGCCAGCAGCCACGCGGACACTGGGGGGTTTCAGCCCCAGCATTTT

J: TRBJ2-1
V: TRBV7-9
size: few
D: -
CDR3: CASSQRSGSSYNEQFF
DNA: TGTGCCAGCAGCCAAAGGTCGGGGAGCTCCTACAATGAGCAGTTCTTC

J: TRBJ2-3
V: TRBV20-1
size: few
D: -
CDR3: CSAYDGDLRTDTQYF
DNA: TGCAGTGCCTACGACGGAGATCTTCGGACAGATACGCAGTATTTT

J: TRBJ1-2
V: TRBV2
size: few
D: TRBD1
CDR3: CASRTIGGQGVDGYTF
DNA: TGTGCCAGCAGGACGATCGGCGGACAGGGGGTGGATGGCTACACCTTC

J: TRBJ2-2
V: TRBV9
size: many
D: -
CDR3: CASSVELSDGELFF
DNA: TGTGCCAGCAGCGTAGAGCTCTCGGACGGGGAGCTGTTTTTT

J: TRBJ2-7
V: TRBV28
size: -
D: -
CDR3: CASSPLMGAYEQYF
DNA: TGTGCCAGCAGTCCCCTCATGGGGGCCTACGAGCAGTACTTC

J: TRBJ1-5
V: TRBV20-1
size: few
D: -
CDR3: CSASRDLPQHF
DNA: TGCAGTGCTAGCCGGGACTTGCCCCAGCATTTT

J: TRBJ2-2
V: TRBV7-6
size: -
D: TRBD1
CDR3: CASSLAGTGAGELFF
DNA: TGTGCCAGCAGCTTGGCCGGGACAGGGGCCGGGGAGCTGTTTTTT

J: TRBJ2-7
V: TRBV30
size: -
D: -
CDR3: CAWSVGSSCERYF
DNA: TGTGCCTGGAGTGTAGGCAGCTCCTGCGAGCGGTACTTC

J: TRBJ1-1
V: TRBV19
size: -
D: -
CDR3: CASTHYDHTEAFF
DNA: TGTGCCAGTACCCATTATGATCACACTGAAGCTTTCTTT

J: TRBJ1-4
V: TRBV6-2/TRBV6-3
size: few
D: TRBD1
CDR3: CASSYSLDRGGEKLFF
DNA: TGTGCCAGCAGTTACTCCTTGGACAGGGGTGGCGAAAAACTGTTTTTT

J: TRBJ2-1
V: TRBV4-2
size: many
D: TRBD2
CDR3: CASSQDEALAGDNEQFF
DNA: TGTGCCAGCAGCCAAGATGAGGCACTAGCGGGAGATAATGAGCAGTTCTTC

J: TRBJ2-5
V: TRBV29-1
size: many
D: -
CDR3: CSAPPQHF
DNA: TGCAGCGCCCCCCCCCAGCACTTC

J: TRBJ2-7
V: TRBV4-3
size: -
D: -
CDR3: CASSQRPSDSYEQYF
DNA: TGCGCCAGCAGCCAGCGTCCTTCAGACTCCTACGAGCAGTACTTC

J: TRBJ2-7
V: TRBV21-1
size: few
D: -
CDR3: CASSKEEDRGGEQYF
DNA: TGTGCCAGCAGCAAAGAGGAGGACAGGGGGGGCGAGCAGTACTTC

J: TRBJ1-4
V: TRBV6-5
size: -
D: -
CDR3: CASSIGGPDENLFF
DNA: TGTGCCAGCAGCATTGGAGGGCCGGATGAAAATCTGTTTTTT

J: TRBJ1-4
V: TRBV12-3/TRBV12-4
size: many
D: -
CDR3: CASSSDATNEKLFF
DNA: TGTGCCAGCAGTTCTGATGCAACTAATGAAAAACTGTTTTTT

J: TRBJ2-1
V: TRBV27
size: few
D: TRBD2
CDR3: CASSGEAGVRNEQFF
DNA: TGTGCCAGCAGTGGAGAAGCGGGAGTCCGCAATGAGCAGTTCTTC

J: TRBJ2-1
V: TRBV19
size: few
D: TRBD2
CDR3: CASSTGTSGNEQFF
DNA: TGTGCCAGTAGTACCGGGACTAGCGGCAATGAGCAGTTCTTC